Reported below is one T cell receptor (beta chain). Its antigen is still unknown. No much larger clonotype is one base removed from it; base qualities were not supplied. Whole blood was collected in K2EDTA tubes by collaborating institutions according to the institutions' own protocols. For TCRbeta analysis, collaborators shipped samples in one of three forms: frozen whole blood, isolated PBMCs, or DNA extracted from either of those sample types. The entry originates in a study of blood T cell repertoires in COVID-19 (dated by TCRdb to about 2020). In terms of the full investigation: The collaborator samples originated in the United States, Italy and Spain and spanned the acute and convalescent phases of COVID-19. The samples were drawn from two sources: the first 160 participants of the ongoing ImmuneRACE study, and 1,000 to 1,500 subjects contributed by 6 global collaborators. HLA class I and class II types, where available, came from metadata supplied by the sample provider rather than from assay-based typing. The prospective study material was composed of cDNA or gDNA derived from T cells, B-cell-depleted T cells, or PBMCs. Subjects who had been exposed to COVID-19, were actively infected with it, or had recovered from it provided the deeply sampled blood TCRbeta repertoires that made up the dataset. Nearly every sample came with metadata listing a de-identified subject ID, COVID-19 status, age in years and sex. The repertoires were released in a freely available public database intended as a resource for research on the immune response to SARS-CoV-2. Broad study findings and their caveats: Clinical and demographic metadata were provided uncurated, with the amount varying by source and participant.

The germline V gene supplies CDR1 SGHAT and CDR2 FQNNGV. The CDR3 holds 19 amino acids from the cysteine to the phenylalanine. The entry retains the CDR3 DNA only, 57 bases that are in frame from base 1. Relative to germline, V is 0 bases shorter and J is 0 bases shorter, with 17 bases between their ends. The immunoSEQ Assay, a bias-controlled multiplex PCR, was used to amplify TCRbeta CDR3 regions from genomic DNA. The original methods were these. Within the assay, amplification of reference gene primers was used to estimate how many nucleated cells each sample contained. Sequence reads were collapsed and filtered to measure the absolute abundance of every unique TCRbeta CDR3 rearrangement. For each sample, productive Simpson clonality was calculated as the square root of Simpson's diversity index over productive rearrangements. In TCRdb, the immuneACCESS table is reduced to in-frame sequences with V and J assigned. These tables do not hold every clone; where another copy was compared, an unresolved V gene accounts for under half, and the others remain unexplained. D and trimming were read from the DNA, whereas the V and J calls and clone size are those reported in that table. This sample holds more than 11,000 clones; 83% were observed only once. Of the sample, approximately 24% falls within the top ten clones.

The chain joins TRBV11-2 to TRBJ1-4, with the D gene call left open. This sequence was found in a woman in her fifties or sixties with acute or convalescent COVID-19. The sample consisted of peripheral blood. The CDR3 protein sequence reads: CASSLEMTQTTATNEKLFF. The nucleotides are TGTGCCAGCAGCTTAGAGATGACTCAAACCACGGCAACTAATGAAAAACTGTTTTTT.